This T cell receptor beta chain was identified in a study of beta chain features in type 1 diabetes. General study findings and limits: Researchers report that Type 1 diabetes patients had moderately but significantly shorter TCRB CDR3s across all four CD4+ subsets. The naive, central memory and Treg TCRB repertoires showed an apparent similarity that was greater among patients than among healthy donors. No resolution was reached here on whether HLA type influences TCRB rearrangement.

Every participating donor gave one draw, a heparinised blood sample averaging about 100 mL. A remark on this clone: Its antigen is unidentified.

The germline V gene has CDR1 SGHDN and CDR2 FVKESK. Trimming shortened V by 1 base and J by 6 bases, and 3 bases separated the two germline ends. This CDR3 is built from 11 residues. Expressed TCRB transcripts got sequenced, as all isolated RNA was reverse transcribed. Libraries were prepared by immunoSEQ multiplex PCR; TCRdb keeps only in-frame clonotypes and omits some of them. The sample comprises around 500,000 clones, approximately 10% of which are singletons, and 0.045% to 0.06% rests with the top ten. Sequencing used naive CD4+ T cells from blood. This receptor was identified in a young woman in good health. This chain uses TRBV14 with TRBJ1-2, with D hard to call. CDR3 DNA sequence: TGTGCCAGCAGCCAAGGTCATGGCTACACCTTC. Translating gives CASSQGHGYTF.